The next 14 T cell receptor beta chains were all read from a single sample in a study of T cells in Graves' hyperthyroidism and ophthalmopathy. Amplification of TCR beta CDR3 regions was performed using RNA transcripts as template. First-round RT-PCR targeting the TCR CDR3 was performed with the HTBI primer set. Each CDR3 protein is one row after TCRdb ran MiXCR on the multiplex PCR reads. The sample carries about 400,000 distinct CDR3 sequences, roughly 13% recorded once. Sequencing used blood. These receptors all stem from a woman aged 18-35 years with Graves' hyperthyroidism.

This clonotype was recorded many times. This chain connects TRBV11-2 to TRBJ2-1; TRBD1 aligns across 7 bases. The CDR3 spans 17 residues. V was clipped by 5 bases and J by 4 bases; unmatched bases: 14. Per the germline V gene, CDR1 is SGHAT and CDR2 is FQNNGV. CDR3 sequence reads: CASSPVTGTAQYNEQFF. In DNA, the CDR3 is TGTGCCAGCAGCCCGGTGACCGGGACAGCGCAATACAATGAGCAGTTCTTC. The entire variable domain, with the rest obtained from reference TRBV11-2 and TRBJ2-1, is as follows: EAGVAQSPRYKIIEKRQSVAFWCNPISGHATLYWYQQILGQGPKLLIQFQNNGVVDDSQLPKDRFSAERLKGVDSTLKIQPAKLEDSAVYLCASSPVTGTAQYNEQFFGPGTRLTVL.

This clonotype was detected a few times. Here the CDR3 reads CSARGQGGETQYF. CDR3 coding DNA: TGCAGTGCTAGAGGACAGGGAGGAGAGACCCAGTACTTC. V usage is TRBV20-1 and J usage is TRBJ2-5, with D maybe TRBD1 (7 bases). This CDR3 spans 13 amino acids. From germline, CDR1 is DFQATT and CDR2 SNEGSKA (reference sequence). V dropped 1 base and J dropped 4 bases, with 10 bases sitting between them.

Concerning this clonotype itself: A much larger clone is a single base away; this may be a read error. The chain carries TRBV27 and TRBJ2-1; TRBD2 agrees at 13 bases. This CDR3 has 17 amino acids. V was pared by 4 bases and J by 6 bases, with 9 bases of the junction left unmatched. The V gene's germline CDR1 is MNHEY and CDR2 SMNVEV (reference sequence). Here the CDR3 reads CASSYIRTSGGLNEQFF. DNA for the CDR3: TGTGCCAGCAGTTATATTAGGACTAGCGGGGGACTCAATGAGCAGTTCTTC.

This chain links TRBV6-5 with TRBJ2-7; no firm D call. CDR3 length: 15 residues. The V end lost 2 bases, the J end lost 2 bases, and 13 bases lay between the germline ends. Germline CDR1 MNHEY, CDR2 SVGAGI. CDR3 protein: CASSYIGINAYEQYF. In nucleotides, the CDR3 is TGTGCCAGCAGTTACATAGGGATAAACGCCTACGAGCAGTACTTC.

Concerning this clonotype: A much larger clone lies one base from this, so it may be a read error. This sequence joins TRBV5-1 and TRBJ1-1; D might be TRBD1 (6 bases). The CDR3 contains 14 residues. Germline CDR1 is SGHRS and CDR2 is YFSETQ. The CDR3 DNA sequence: TGCGTCAGCTCGAGGGGCAGGGGCGACACTGAAGCTTTCTTT. Protein: CVSSRGRGDTEAFF.

This clonotype was detected many times. This sequence joins TRBV11-2 and TRBJ2-7; 8 bases are shared with TRBD2. Looked up from germline, CDR1 is SGHAT and CDR2 is FQNNGV. This CDR3 spans 15 amino acids. Trimming at V came to 1 base and at J to 2 bases, leaving 4 bases not matched to a gene. This CDR3 is CASSLVPGGTYEQYF. CDR3 bases: TGTGCCAGCAGCTTAGTCCCGGGGGGGACCTACGAGCAGTACTTC.

This clonotype showed up many times. This rearrangement joins TRBV7-2 to TRBJ2-3; TRBD1 aligns across 7 bases. From germline, CDR1 is SGHTA and CDR2 FQGNSA. This CDR3 is built from 15 residues. V trimming: 1 base; J trimming: 0 bases; junction bases outside the gene matches: 1. CDR3 region: CASSLGGQSTDTQYF. The CDR3 region has the DNA TGTGCCAGCAGCTTAGGGGGACAGAGCACAGATACGCAGTATTTT.

The sample holds a few counts of this clonotype. The J gene is TRBJ2-2, the V gene TRBV5-1, with TRBD2 matching 12 bases. With 3 bases clipped from V and 3 bases from J, the junction kept 6 bases outside the gene matches. Germline assignment: CDR1 SGHRS and CDR2 YFSETQ. The CDR3 runs 17 residues. The CDR3, as DNA: TGCGCCAGCAGCTCCCGGACTAGCGGGATTTACACCGGGGAGCTGTTTTTT. The encoded protein is CASSSRTSGIYTGELFF.

In its sample, this clonotype was seen a few times. The chain combines TRBV13 with TRBJ1-1, with D tentatively TRBD1 (5 bases). V was clipped by 4 bases and J by 4 bases, with 16 bases between them. Germline-derived CDR1 and CDR2 are PRHDT and FYEKMQ (reference sequence). The CDR3 spans 15 residues. CDR3 in DNA: TGTGCCAGCAGCTCGGATAGGGCAGGGTTCACTGAAGCTTTCTTT. Encoded protein: CASSSDRAGFTEAFF.

This clonotype was seen at least ten times. The chain recombines TRBV28 with TRBJ2-7, with D tentatively TRBD2 (5 bases). Trimming shortened V by 3 bases and J by 4 bases, and 13 bases separated the two germline ends. The CDR3 contains 14 residues. Germline loops: CDR1 MDHEN, CDR2 SYDVKM. CDR3 loop: CASSLGSRGYEQYF. CDR3 nucleotides: TGTGCCAGCAGTTTGGGGTCCCGGGGTTACGAGCAGTACTTC. The full variable domain, with the rest looked up from reference TRBV28 and TRBJ2-7, is DVKVTQSSRYLVKRTGEKVFLECVQDMDHENMFWYRQDPGLGLRLIYFSYDVKMKEKGDIPEGYSVSREKKERFSLILESASTNQTSMYLCASSLGSRGYEQYFGPGTRLTVT.

Many counts were recorded for this clonotype. The chain carries TRBV15 and TRBJ2-1; TRBD2 matches 7 bases. The J segment lost 5 bases and the V segment lost 0 bases, leaving 13 bases of the junction unmatched. The CDR3 extends over 18 amino acids. Germline V gene data show CDR1 as LNHNV and CDR2 as YYDKDF (reference sequence). The CDR3 nucleotides read TGTGCCACCAGCAGAGATTCGGGGCTAGCGGTGAGGAACAATGAGCAGTTCTTC. This sequence encodes CATSRDSGLAVRNNEQFF.

This clonotype was picked up many times. The CDR3 is CASSPPPEDDQPQHF. The CDR3 DNA follows: TGTGCCAGCAGTCCCCCGCCCGAAGACGATCAGCCCCAGCATTTT. This rearrangement joins TRBV6-9 to TRBJ1-5; D is uncertain. V lost 5 bases, J lost 5 bases, and 16 bases lay in between. This CDR3 region has 15 residues. CDR1 is MNHGY, CDR2 SVAAGI, per germline.

This clonotype was detected many times. This chain links TRBV2 with TRBJ1-1; D might be TRBD1 (6 bases). Germline values: CDR1 SNHLY, CDR2 FYNNEI. V dropped 6 bases and J dropped 1 base, with 9 bases sitting between them. The CDR3 extends over 13 amino acids. The CDR3 here is CASRTGKNTEAFF. CDR3 DNA: TGTGCCAGCAGGACAGGAAAGAACACTGAAGCTTTCTTT.

This clonotype was observed many times. The CDR3 loop is CASRFRLDGPGNTIYF. CDR3 nucleotides: TGTGCCAGCAGATTTCGCCTGGACGGACCAGGAAACACCATATATTTT. The chain uses TRBV6-1 and TRBJ1-3; D is undetermined. Germline CDR1 reads MNHNS; CDR2 reads SASEGT. This CDR3 has 16 amino acids. With 6 bases removed from V and 4 bases from J, the gap between germline ends came to 19 bases.